This is a list of T cell receptor beta chains from one sample in a study of vaccination effects on CD4 cells after COVID-19. These TCRs' antigens remain unknown. Sequenced by immunoSEQ multiplex PCR; TCRdb stores in-frame clones only, minus some. This table holds around 24,000 clones, about 80% found once. The source was CD4+ T cells from PBMCs cultured with SARS-CoV-2 spike peptides, collected after COVID-19 vaccination. The receptor set was obtained from a human donor who received a COVID-19 vaccine. Some clones in this sample may be carry-over from other donors' samples. Each CDR3 is given with its conserved first and last residue. The D gene is left open where the match is weak. Rows give clone size only sometimes, using once, few, many, or a class for an expanded clone.

d_gene: -; abundance: medium-sized; j_gene: TRBJ2-6; v_gene: TRBV4-1; CDR3aa: CASSQDYWASGANVLTF; CDR3nt: TGCGCCAGCAGCCAAGATTATTGGGCCTCTGGGGCCAACGTCCTGACTTTC
d_gene: -; abundance: -; j_gene: TRBJ1-3; v_gene: TRBV9; CDR3aa: CASSVDAFSGNTIYF; CDR3nt: TGTGCCAGCAGCGTAGACGCGTTCTCTGGAAACACCATATATTTT
d_gene: -; abundance: -; j_gene: TRBJ2-3; v_gene: TRBV7-2; CDR3aa: CASSRSGGADTQYF; CDR3nt: TGTGCCAGCAGCCGTTCCGGGGGAGCAGATACGCAGTATTTT
d_gene: -; abundance: -; j_gene: TRBJ1-1; v_gene: TRBV30; CDR3aa: CAWSLGHPNTEAFF; CDR3nt: TGTGCCTGGAGCCTGGGACACCCGAACACTGAAGCTTTCTTT
d_gene: -; abundance: medium-sized; j_gene: TRBJ2-1; v_gene: TRBV21-1; CDR3aa: CASRREGRPYNEQFF; CDR3nt: TGTGCCAGCAGAAGGGAGGGACGACCCTACAATGAGCAGTTCTTC
d_gene: -; abundance: -; j_gene: TRBJ2-1; v_gene: TRBV20-1; CDR3aa: CSASLGASEQFF; CDR3nt: TGCAGTGCTAGTCTGGGGGCTAGCGAGCAGTTCTTC
d_gene: TRBD1; abundance: -; j_gene: TRBJ2-2; v_gene: TRBV24-1; CDR3aa: CATSDPTGQNTGELFF; CDR3nt: TGTGCCACCAGTGACCCGACAGGGCAGAACACCGGGGAGCTGTTTTTT
d_gene: -; abundance: -; j_gene: TRBJ2-3; v_gene: TRBV7-2; CDR3aa: CASSSNRAPDTQYF; CDR3nt: TGTGCCAGCAGCTCCAACAGGGCCCCAGATACGCAGTATTTT
d_gene: TRBD2; abundance: -; j_gene: TRBJ2-2; v_gene: TRBV5-5; CDR3aa: CASSSSGGRNTGELFF; CDR3nt: TGTGCCAGCAGCTCAAGCGGGGGCCGGAACACCGGGGAGCTGTTTTTT
d_gene: -; abundance: -; j_gene: TRBJ1-3; v_gene: TRBV4-3; CDR3aa: CASSPNPTGPSGNTIYF; CDR3nt: TGCGCCAGCAGCCCCAATCCGACAGGCCCCTCTGGAAACACCATATATTTT
d_gene: -; abundance: -; j_gene: TRBJ2-3; v_gene: TRBV4-3; CDR3aa: CASSQETTDTQYF; CDR3nt: TGCGCCAGCAGCCAAGAGACCACAGATACGCAGTATTTT
d_gene: -; abundance: few; j_gene: TRBJ1-6; v_gene: TRBV7-2; CDR3aa: CASSLAPRTFYNSPLHF; CDR3nt: TGTGCCAGCAGCTTAGCTCCTAGGACCTTCTATAATTCACCCCTCCACTTT
d_gene: TRBD2; abundance: once; j_gene: TRBJ2-4; v_gene: TRBV6-1; CDR3aa: CASSARVEGLAGGAKNIQYF; CDR3nt: TGTGCCAGCAGTGCGCGGGTCGAGGGGCTAGCGGGGGGAGCCAAAAACATTCAGTACTTC
d_gene: -; abundance: -; j_gene: TRBJ2-2; v_gene: TRBV5-1; CDR3aa: CASSSPGAGELFF; CDR3nt: TGCGCCAGCAGCTCCCCAGGTGCCGGGGAGCTGTTTTTT
d_gene: -; abundance: once; j_gene: TRBJ2-3; v_gene: TRBV5-8; CDR3aa: CASPLGQFPHDDDSTDTQYF; CDR3nt: TGTGCCAGCCCCCTCGGACAGTTCCCCCACGACGACGATAGCACAGATACGCAGTATTTT
d_gene: -; abundance: -; j_gene: TRBJ2-1; v_gene: TRBV6-5; CDR3aa: CASSSSTGGVYNEQFF; CDR3nt: -
d_gene: TRBD1; abundance: -; j_gene: TRBJ1-4; v_gene: TRBV6-1; CDR3aa: CASSEFGTGASTNEKLFF; CDR3nt: TGTGCCAGCAGTGAATTTGGGACAGGGGCCTCAACTAATGAAAAACTGTTTTTT
d_gene: -; abundance: -; j_gene: TRBJ2-3; v_gene: TRBV9; CDR3aa: CASSVGSLTDTQYF; CDR3nt: TGTGCCAGCAGCGTAGGCTCACTCACAGATACGCAGTATTTT
d_gene: TRBD2; abundance: -; j_gene: TRBJ2-5; v_gene: TRBV5-1; CDR3aa: CASSLVREGLGETQYF; CDR3nt: TGCGCCAGCAGCTTGGTTAGGGAGGGCTTGGGCGAGACCCAGTACTTC
d_gene: TRBD1; abundance: few; j_gene: TRBJ2-5; v_gene: TRBV2; CDR3aa: CASSEWDSPIAETQYF; CDR3nt: TGTGCCAGCAGTGAATGGGACAGCCCTATAGCAGAGACCCAGTACTTC
d_gene: -; abundance: -; j_gene: TRBJ2-5; v_gene: TRBV3-1/TRBV3-2; CDR3aa: CASSQVYSQETQYF; CDR3nt: TGTGCCAGCAGCCAAGTCTACTCCCAAGAGACCCAGTACTTC
d_gene: -; abundance: -; j_gene: TRBJ1-1; v_gene: TRBV11-1; CDR3aa: CASSLGLWTEAFF; CDR3nt: TGTGCCAGCAGCTTGGGCCTGTGGACTGAAGCTTTCTTT
d_gene: TRBD2; abundance: -; j_gene: TRBJ2-3; v_gene: TRBV2; CDR3aa: CASRGLAGSTDTQYF; CDR3nt: TGTGCCAGCAGAGGACTAGCGGGGAGTACAGATACGCAGTATTTT
d_gene: TRBD2; abundance: -; j_gene: TRBJ2-3; v_gene: TRBV5-6; CDR3aa: CASSEARERGDFFWDTQYF; CDR3nt: TGTGCCAGCAGCGAAGCTCGGGAGCGGGGGGACTTTTTTTGGGATACGCAGTATTTT
d_gene: -; abundance: once; j_gene: TRBJ2-5; v_gene: TRBV4-1; CDR3aa: CASSWYPPTQETQYF; CDR3nt: TGCGCCAGCAGCTGGTACCCCCCGACCCAAGAGACCCAGTACTTC
d_gene: -; abundance: -; j_gene: TRBJ1-1; v_gene: TRBV14; CDR3aa: CASSLRGITEAFF; CDR3nt: TGTGCCAGCAGCCTACGGGGTATCACTGAAGCTTTCTTT
d_gene: -; abundance: few; j_gene: TRBJ1-3; v_gene: TRBV6-5; CDR3aa: CASSRSGSGNTIYF; CDR3nt: TGTGCCAGCAGTAGGAGTGGCTCTGGAAACACCATATATTTT
d_gene: TRBD1; abundance: -; j_gene: TRBJ1-4; v_gene: TRBV2; CDR3aa: CASSPQGINEKLFF; CDR3nt: TGTGCCAGCAGTCCACAGGGGATCAATGAAAAACTGTTTTTT
d_gene: TRBD1; abundance: few; j_gene: TRBJ2-1; v_gene: TRBV4-1; CDR3aa: CASSQDQGAWNEQFF; CDR3nt: TGCGCCAGCAGCCAAGATCAGGGGGCCTGGAATGAGCAGTTCTTC